A selection of T cell receptor beta chains follows, all from one sample in a study of blood T cell repertoires in COVID-19. Assay used: immunoSEQ multiplex PCR; TCRdb lists only in-frame clones, some missing. Seen here are roughly 100,000 clones, approximately 90% observed once, and the top ten hold about 1.7%. The sequenced sample was peripheral blood. The receptors were gathered from a human donor with active COVID-19. The donor label of this sample is uncertain. Each CDR3 is given with its conserved first and last residue. Each record gives: clone size, V gene, D gene, J gene, CDR3 DNA, CDR3 protein. The D gene is left open where the match is weak. Clone size is given for some rows only: seen once, a few or many times, or a class if the clone is expanded.

>.|TRBV9|TRBD2|TRBJ2-3
TGTGCCAGCAGCGTGACTAGCGGAAGCACAGATACGCAGTATTTT
CASSVTSGSTDTQYF
>once|TRBV6-5|.|TRBJ1-5
TGTGCCAGCAGCGACCCAGCGGGGTCGGGTCAGCCCCAGCATTTT
CASSDPAGSGQPQHF
>.|TRBV7-2|.|TRBJ1-2
TGTGCCAGCAGCCCTCGGACACGCGGCTATGGCTACACCTTC
CASSPRTRGYGYTF
>.|TRBV6-6|.|TRBJ1-3
TGTGCCAGCAGTTACGATGCGGAACTCTCTGGAAACACCATATATTTT
CASSYDAELSGNTIYF
>.|TRBV11-2|TRBD1|TRBJ1-4
TGTGCCAGCAGCCTACAGGGGACTAATGAAAAACTGTTTTTT
CASSLQGTNEKLFF
>.|TRBV27|.|TRBJ1-6
TGTGCCAGCAGTTTCATGGGCCGAGATAATTCACCCCTCCACTTT
CASSFMGRDNSPLHF
>.|TRBV5-1|.|TRBJ2-1
TGCGCCAGCAGCTTATCGCGGGGCAATGAGCAGTTCTTC
CASSLSRGNEQFF
>.|TRBV7-2|.|TRBJ2-5
TGTGCCAGCAGCACCCGGACAGTTGAAGAGACCCAGTACTTC
CASSTRTVEETQYF
>.|TRBV5-1|TRBD1|TRBJ1-4
TGCGCCAGCAGCGGAGACAGGGGGGCTAGGGAAAAACTGTTTTTT
CASSGDRGAREKLFF
>.|TRBV5-1|.|TRBJ1-1
TGCGCCAGCAGCTTGGCTGCAGCGGGCAGAAGACGCACTGAAGCTTTCTTT
CASSLAAAGRRRTEAFF
>.|TRBV5-1|TRBD1|TRBJ2-7
TGCGCCAGCAGGGAGGACAGGCCCTCCCACTACGAGCAGTACTTC
CASREDRPSHYEQYF
>.|TRBV3-1/TRBV3-2|.|TRBJ1-1
TGTGCCAGCAGCCAAATACAGGGCGCTGAAGCTTTCTTT
CASSQIQGAEAFF
>.|TRBV5-4|.|TRBJ2-3
TGTGCCAGCAGCACTAAACTAGGCGGGGCAACAGATACGCAGTATTTT
CASSTKLGGATDTQYF
>.|TRBV5-1|.|TRBJ1-1
TGCGCCAGCACCTGGTGGGCAGGGGAAGACACTGAAGCTTTCTTT
CASTWWAGEDTEAFF
>.|TRBV7-8|.|TRBJ1-3
TGTGCCAGCAGCTTTGCAGGTCGGGGATTAAACACCATATATTTT
CASSFAGRGLNTIYF
>.|TRBV28|.|TRBJ2-3
TGTGCCAGCAAGACCGGGGCAGATACGCAGTATTTT
CASKTGADTQYF
>.|TRBV28|TRBD1|TRBJ1-2
TGTGCCAGCAGAATACGACAGGGTTACGGCTACACCTTC
CASRIRQGYGYTF
>.|TRBV27|.|TRBJ1-6
TGTGCCAGCACCCCGGGGGAAATGGGTTCACCCCTCCACTTT
CASTPGEMGSPLHF
>.|TRBV5-1|.|TRBJ2-7
TGCGCCAGCGGGGGGGGCCATTCCATCCTTCCCTACGAGCAGTACTTC
CASGGGHSILPYEQYF
>.|TRBV18|.|TRBJ1-5
TGTGCCAGCTCACCCGCGGAGGGGAAAGGGCAGCCCCAGCATTTT
CASSPAEGKGQPQHF
>.|TRBV7-6|TRBD2|TRBJ2-2
TGTGCCAGCAGCTTAGCATCGGGGGGGCCGGGAGCCGGGGAGCTGTTTTTT
CASSLASGGPGAGELFF
>.|TRBV28|.|TRBJ2-1
TGTGCCAGCAGTTTATTGCGGGACAATGAGCAGTTCTTC
CASSLLRDNEQFF
>once|TRBV27|.|TRBJ2-3
TGTGCCAGCAGTCCTGGACTGAGGGGGGGCCCCACAGATACGCAGTATTTT
CASSPGLRGGPTDTQYF
>.|TRBV11-2|TRBD2|TRBJ2-3
TGTGCCAGCAGCTTGCTGCGGGGGGCCCGCACAGATACGCAGTATTTT
CASSLLRGARTDTQYF
>.|TRBV11-3|.|TRBJ2-2
TGTGCCAGCAGCCCAGGGGTTGACACCGGGGAGCTGTTTTTT
CASSPGVDTGELFF
>.|TRBV3-1/TRBV3-2|.|TRBJ1-1
TGTGCCAGCAGCCAAGAGACGTGGAGATTGGACACTGAAGCTTTCTTT
CASSQETWRLDTEAFF
>.|TRBV3-1/TRBV3-2|.|TRBJ2-1
TGTGCCAGCAGCTCTCGGAAGGGGGTCTCCTACAATGAGCAGTTCTTC
CASSSRKGVSYNEQFF
>.|TRBV7-9|.|TRBJ1-5
TGTGCCAGCAGCTTGTGGGAGCAGCCCCAGCATTTT
CASSLWEQPQHF
>.|TRBV12-3/TRBV12-4|.|TRBJ1-1
TGTGCCAGCAGTTTAGTCGCGGACACTGAAGCTTTCTTT
CASSLVADTEAFF
>.|TRBV11-2|.|TRBJ1-3
TGTGCCAGCAGCTCCCCGGGGAGGAGGGCTGCTGGAAACACCATATATTTT
CASSSPGRRAAGNTIYF
>.|TRBV6-4|.|TRBJ1-1
TGTGCCAGCAGCCTACTAATGAACACTGAAGCTTTCTTT
CASSLLMNTEAFF
>once|TRBV5-4|.|TRBJ2-5
TGTGCCAGCAGCTTGGCGCGAGCCCAAGAGACCCAGTACTTC
CASSLARAQETQYF
>.|TRBV10-3|.|TRBJ2-1
TGTGCCATCAGCCCGGGTCCTCCCTCCTACAATGAGCAGTTCTTC
CAISPGPPSYNEQFF